Following are 29 T cell receptor beta chains from one sample sequenced in a study of cytomegalovirus exposure and HLA in healthy donors. A multiplex PCR was run with 60 Vbeta primers and 13 Jbeta primers. Sequencing used immunoSEQ multiplex PCR; TCRdb keeps in-frame clones, though not all of them. The table has approximately 38,000 clones, approximately 80% seen once. The sample was PBMCs. These receptors all stem from a woman between 18 and 29 years old in good health and CMV-seropositive.

The chain uses TRBV9 and TRBJ2-1; 13 bases match TRBD2. Germline CDR1 reads SGDLS; CDR2 reads YYNGEE. This CDR3 spans 16 amino acids. The trim removed 4 bases at V and 7 bases at J, leaving 8 bases unmatched. Here the CDR3 reads CASSLRLAGGSNEQFF. Written as DNA, the CDR3 is TGTGCCAGCAGCTTGCGACTAGCGGGAGGTTCAAATGAGCAGTTCTTC.

V usage is TRBV7-2 and J usage is TRBJ1-1; maybe TRBD1 (6 bases). This CDR3 has 15 residues. V was pared by 4 bases and J by 5 bases, with 17 bases between. Looked up from germline, CDR1 is SGHTA and CDR2 is FQGNSA. CDR3 in amino acids: CASSSGNPGVTEAFF. CDR3 nucleotide sequence: TGTGCCAGCAGCTCTGGGAATCCAGGGGTAACTGAAGCTTTCTTT.

The chain employs TRBV25-1 and TRBJ2-1, with 12 bases identical to TRBD1. Germline trimming cut 5 bases from V and 5 bases from J; bases unmatched to any gene: 10. There are 17 residues in the CDR3. Germline lookup yields CDR1 MGHDK and CDR2 SYGVNS. CDR3 in DNA: TGTGCCAGCAGTACACCCGGGACAGGGGGCACCGACAATGAGCAGTTCTTC. The encoded protein is CASSTPGTGGTDNEQFF. The full variable domain, in which reference TRBV25-1 and TRBJ2-1 provide the parts outside the CDR3, is EADIYQTPRYLVIGTGKKITLECSQTMGHDKMYWYQQDPGMELHLIHYSYGVNSTEKGDLSSESTVSRIRTEHFPLTLESARPSHTSQYLCASSTPGTGGTDNEQFFGPGTRLTVL.

The chain employs TRBV28 and TRBJ1-2; no firm D call. V was clipped by 4 bases and J by 4 bases, with 13 bases between them. There are 14 residues in the CDR3. Germline V gene data show CDR1 as MDHEN and CDR2 as SYDVKM. CDR3 bases: TGTGCCAGCAGTTCCCTACAGTTGATCTATGGCTACACCTTC. Its translation: CASSSLQLIYGYTF.

The V gene is TRBV7-8, the J gene TRBJ2-7; tentatively, D is TRBD2 (5 bases). Trimming removed 0 bases at V and 4 bases at J, with 13 bases between. Germline values: CDR1 SGHVS, CDR2 FQNEAQ. The CDR3 runs 15 residues. CDR3 bases: TGTGCCAGCAGCTTAGCGCCGTCCCGGGGTTACGAGCAGTACTTC. Protein sequence: CASSLAPSRGYEQYF.

In this sample, this clone turned up once. One end of the junction varies from germline; a read error may be responsible. Other nucleotide sequences in the sample specify the same CDR3. The chain combines TRBV19 with TRBJ2-2, with a possible D match to TRBD2 (6 bases). Per the germline V gene, CDR1 is LNHDA and CDR2 is SQIVND (reference sequence). This CDR3 contains 15 residues. CDR3 region: CASSIGDSFTGELFF. The DNA of the CDR3 is TGTGCCAGTAGTATAGGGGACTCCTTCACCGGGGAGCTCTTTTTT.

The chain carries TRBV18 and TRBJ2-1, with TRBD2 matching over 8 bases. Trimming removed 2 bases from V and 6 bases from J; junction bases left unmatched: 6. CDR1 KGHSH and CDR2 LQKENI come from the germline V gene. This CDR3 comprises 15 residues. This CDR3 is CASSPALAEGNEQFF. CDR3 nucleotides: TGTGCCAGCTCACCAGCACTAGCGGAGGGCAATGAGCAGTTCTTC.

The chain is built from TRBV11-3 and TRBJ2-2, with D perhaps TRBD2 (5 bases). Germline CDR1 reads SGHNT; CDR2 reads YENEEA. The germline V and J ends were trimmed by 5 bases and 4 bases, with 8 bases remaining between them. This CDR3 contains 13 residues. The CDR3 sequence is CASSPAGTGELFF. CDR3 sequence (DNA): TGTGCCAGCAGCCCCGCGGGCACCGGGGAGCTGTTTTTT.

The chain combines TRBV4-2 with TRBJ2-7; perhaps TRBD1 as D (6 bases). Trimming shortened V by 1 base and J by 7 bases, and 20 bases separated the two germline ends. This CDR3 has 16 amino acids. In germline, CDR1 is LGHNA, CDR2 YNFKEQ. The chain's CDR3 is CASSQGRLGLTGEQYF. The CDR3 DNA reads TGTGCCAGCAGCCAAGGGAGGTTAGGTTTAACAGGGGAGCAGTACTTC.

The V call is TRBV11-3, the J call TRBJ2-1; 9 positions agree with TRBD1. The germline gives CDR1 SGHNT, CDR2 YENEEA. V shed 2 bases and J 3 bases; nucleotides not matched to a gene: 5. The CDR3 is 16 amino acids. CDR3 protein: CASSLRGQGSYNEQFF. The CDR3 coding sequence is TGTGCCAGCAGCTTAAGGGGACAGGGTAGCTACAATGAGCAGTTCTTC.

The J gene is TRBJ2-5, the V gene TRBV6-1, with D perhaps TRBD1 (5 bases). V was clipped by 8 bases and J by 1 base, with 11 bases between them. CDR1 and CDR2 from the germline V gene are MNHNS and SASEGT. This CDR3 spans 13 amino acids. For the CDR3, the DNA is TGTGCCAGCTCCGGACAAGCCCAAGAGACCCAGTACTTC. Translation gives CASSGQAQETQYF.

The chain uses TRBV12-5 and TRBJ1-5; D perhaps matches TRBD1 (6 bases). The germline gives CDR1 LGHNT, CDR2 FRNRAP. CDR3 size: 15 residues. V lost 6 bases, J lost 4 bases, and 16 bases lay in between. CDR3 protein: CASGSGHLKNQPQHF. The CDR3 nucleotides read TGTGCTAGTGGCTCGGGACACCTAAAAAATCAGCCCCAGCATTTT.

The rearrangement links TRBV19 to TRBJ2-1; 7 nucleotides agree with TRBD1. The CDR3 covers 15 residues. After removal of 3 bases from V and 1 base from J, the junction contained 3 bases not matched to a gene. CDR1 and CDR2 from the germline V gene are LNHDA and SQIVND (reference sequence). CDR3 loop: CASSISGGSYNEQFF. CDR3 DNA: TGTGCCAGTAGTATCTCAGGGGGTTCCTACAATGAGCAGTTCTTC.

The V call is TRBV4-2, the J call TRBJ2-7; TRBD2 matches 12 bases. The CDR3 is 15 residues long. Germline values: CDR1 LGHNA, CDR2 YNFKEQ. The V segment lost 0 bases and the J segment 3 bases; nucleotides outside the gene matches: 0. The CDR3, as DNA: TGTGCCAGCAGCCAAGAGACTAGCGGGAGCTACGAGCAGTACTTC. Its protein product is CASSQETSGSYEQYF.

V usage is TRBV18 and J usage is TRBJ1-1, with 8 bases identical to TRBD1. This CDR3 is built from 14 residues. The trim removed 6 bases at V and 7 bases at J, leaving 10 bases unmatched. Germline lookup yields CDR1 KGHSH and CDR2 LQKENI. The CDR3 spells CASSPARGHVEAFF. CDR3 in DNA: TGTGCCAGCTCCCCTGCCAGGGGGCATGTTGAAGCTTTCTTT.

This rearrangement joins TRBV5-4 to TRBJ1-2; 7 bases are a match to TRBD1. This CDR3 is built from 17 residues. CDR1 SGHNT and CDR2 YYREEE come from the germline V gene (reference sequence). Trimming removed 3 bases from V and 4 bases from J; junction bases left unmatched: 15. The CDR3 bases are TGTGCCAGCAGCTCGACAGGGTTACCCTATAGGGGCTATGGCTACACCTTC. Residues: CASSSTGLPYRGYGYTF.

The chain carries TRBV28 and TRBJ2-7; 8 nucleotides agree with TRBD2. The germline gives CDR1 MDHEN, CDR2 SYDVKM. This CDR3 spans 15 amino acids. J lost 3 bases, V lost 2 bases, and 6 bases had no gene match. CDR3 protein: CASSLGASGLYEQYF. The CDR3 bases are TGTGCCAGCAGTTTAGGCGCTAGCGGGCTCTACGAGCAGTACTTC.

This clone was seen a single time. This chain links TRBV10-1 with TRBJ2-7; 10 bases match TRBD1. After removal of 6 bases from V and 5 bases from J, the junction contained 10 bases not matched to a gene. There are 15 residues in the CDR3. Germline loops: CDR1 WNHNN, CDR2 SYGVQD (reference sequence). The CDR3 region has the DNA TGCGCCAGCAGGGAACCGGGACAGGGGTTCAACGAGCAGTACTTC. Its translation: CASREPGQGFNEQYF.

The chain is built from TRBV6-5 and TRBJ1-4; 7 bases map to TRBD1. The CDR3 is 14 amino acids. V shed 6 bases and J 8 bases; nucleotides not matched to a gene: 9. Germline CDR1 reads MNHEY; CDR2 reads SVGAGI. For the CDR3, the DNA is TGTGCCAGCAGAAACAGAGGGGGCCGGGAAAAACTGTTTTTT. This codes for CASRNRGGREKLFF.

The J gene is TRBJ1-2, the V gene TRBV7-2, with TRBD1 matching 8 bases. J gave up 2 bases and V 2 bases, and 4 bases lay outside the gene matches. This CDR3 contains 15 residues. Per germline, CDR1 SGHTA and CDR2 FQGNSA. The CDR3 coding sequence is TGTGCCAGCAGCTTACCCCAGGGGGCCAACTATGGCTACACCTTC. Translated: CASSLPQGANYGYTF.

The genes are TRBV19 and TRBJ2-7, with D perhaps TRBD2 (5 bases). CDR1 and CDR2 from the germline V gene are LNHDA and SQIVND (reference sequence). The V end was cut by 3 bases, the J end by 0 bases, with 9 bases between. This CDR3 has 14 residues. CDR3 bases: TGTGCCAGTAGTATTGCGAGCGGCTCCTACGAGCAGTACTTC. Amino acids: CASSIASGSYEQYF.

In its sample, this clone was seen once. J is TRBJ2-2 and V is TRBV15; 9 bases are a match to TRBD2. The ends lost 1 base at V and 6 bases at J; junction bases unmatched: 3. The germline V gene has CDR1 LNHNV and CDR2 YYDKDF (reference sequence). The CDR3 is made up of 15 amino acids. CDR3 sequence reads: CATSRGREGAGELFF. The CDR3 DNA reads TGTGCCACCAGCAGAGGGCGGGAGGGTGCCGGGGAGCTGTTTTTT.

J is TRBJ2-2 and V is TRBV19; 10 nucleotides line up with TRBD1. Per germline, CDR1 LNHDA and CDR2 SQIVND (reference sequence). This CDR3 is 15 amino acids long. The V and J ends lost 10 bases and 5 bases, in that order; junction bases with no gene match: 10. The CDR3 DNA reads TGTGCCACCCATAGGGGACAGGGGAGAACCGGGGAGCTGTTTTTT. Its translation: CATHRGQGRTGELFF. The entire variable domain, with the rest obtained from reference TRBV19 and TRBJ2-2, is as follows: DGGITQSPKYLFRKEGQNVTLSCEQNLNHDAMYWYRQDPGQGLRLIYYSQIVNDFQKGDIAEGYSVSREKKESFPLTVTSAQKNPTAFYLCATHRGQGRTGELFFGEGSRLTVL.

This clone was seen only once. The chain's CDR3 is CASSTTSGGISYEQYF. CDR3 in DNA: TGTGCCAGCAGCACAACTAGCGGGGGGATATCCTACGAGCAGTACTTC. The gene calls are TRBV7-9 and TRBJ2-7; 12 nucleotides match TRBD2. The CDR3 runs to 16 residues. The ends lost 5 bases at V and 1 base at J; junction bases unmatched: 6. The V gene's germline CDR1 is SEHNR and CDR2 FQNEAQ (reference sequence).

The chain couples TRBV18 to TRBJ2-3; 12 bases are shared with TRBD1. CDR3 length equals 17 residues. The V gene end was trimmed by 5 bases and the J gene end by 5 bases; junction bases not matched to a gene: 11. Germline assignment: CDR1 KGHSH and CDR2 LQKENI. The DNA of the CDR3 is TGTGCCAGCTCATCCGGGACAGGGGGCATTGATGGAGATACGCAGTATTTT. Protein product: CASSSGTGGIDGDTQYF.

The rearrangement joins TRBV7-2 to TRBJ2-5; 9 bases are a match to TRBD2. V was clipped by 1 base and J by 1 base; unmatched bases: 1. Germline assignment: CDR1 SGHTA and CDR2 FQGNSA. This CDR3 comprises 15 residues. The CDR3 coding sequence is TGTGCCAGCAGCTTAGTTAGCGGGGGCCAAGAGACCCAGTACTTC. Amino acid sequence: CASSLVSGGQETQYF.

V usage is TRBV9 and J usage is TRBJ1-1, with TRBD1 as a possible D gene (5 bases). V was clipped by 3 bases and J by 1 base, with 10 bases between them. Germline CDR1 is SGDLS and CDR2 is YYNGEE. The CDR3 totals 14 residues. CDR3 coding DNA: TGTGCCAGCAGCGGGGGACTTCCGAACACTGAAGCTTTCTTT. Protein sequence: CASSGGLPNTEAFF. The full variable domain, completed using reference TRBV9 and TRBJ1-1, is DSGVTQTPKHLITATGQRVTLRCSPRSGDLSVYWYQQSLDQGLQFLIQYYNGEERAKGNILERFSAQQFPDLHSELNLSSLELGDSALYFCASSGGLPNTEAFFGQGTRLTVV.

The V and J genes are TRBV28 and TRBJ1-5; D is perhaps TRBD1 (6 bases). Between the trimmed V and J ends, which lost 6 bases and 4 bases, there was a span of 19 bases. The CDR3 is 16 amino acids. The germline V gene has CDR1 MDHEN and CDR2 SYDVKM. CDR3 DNA: TGTGCCAGCAGAGAGGACAGTCCGTTGAGGAATCAGCCCCAGCATTTT. It yields the protein CASREDSPLRNQPQHF.

The chain has TRBV4-2 and TRBJ2-7, with 7 positions matching TRBD2. Germline CDR1 reads LGHNA; CDR2 reads YNFKEQ. The V segment lost 0 bases and the J segment 7 bases; nucleotides outside the gene matches: 15. CDR3 size: 17 residues. The CDR3 reads CASSQDLRGSFMGEQYF. The CDR3, as DNA: TGTGCCAGCAGCCAAGATTTGCGCGGGAGTTTCATGGGGGAGCAGTACTTC.